Listed below are T cell receptor beta chains from one sample, sequenced in a study of T cell repertoires in cytomegalovirus infection. Each CDR3 protein is one row after TCRdb ran MiXCR on the reads. The table records a few hundred thousand distinct CDR3 sequences, under 55% of them present only once. No cognate antigen is known for these TCRs. This specimen consisted of cultured PBMCs, obtained from culture after CMV antigen stimulation. Every receptor here comes from a human donor in good health (CMV status not recorded). Some clones in this sample may be carry-over from other donors' samples. Both conserved end residues are part of each CDR3. A D gene is named only where the DNA matches it firmly. Only part of the rows carry a size: once, few, many, or a class if the clone is expanded.

TRBJ2-5	.	TRBD2	TRBV12-5	TGTGCTAGTGGTTCCCAACTAGCGGGGGAACAAGAGACCCAGTACTTC	CASGSQLAGEQETQYF
TRBJ2-1	.	.	TRBV4-2	TGTGCCAGCAGCCCATTGGGGTTTGAGGCTTCGGATGAGCAGTTCTTC	CASSPLGFEASDEQFF
TRBJ2-1	few	TRBD1	TRBV6-5	TGTGCCAGCAGCCGGGACAGGGGCCCCTACAATGAGCAGTTCTTC	CASSRDRGPYNEQFF
TRBJ2-7	.	.	TRBV7-9	TGTGCCAGCAGCTTAGGGAAGGTCTTCATGCAACGGGACGAGCAGTACTTC	CASSLGKVFMQRDEQYF
TRBJ1-1	.	.	TRBV11-2	TGTGCCAGCAGCTTCACCGACACTGAAGCTTTCTTT	CASSFTDTEAFF
TRBJ1-2	.	.	TRBV19	TGTGCCAGTAGTATAGATATCGTGGGACCCACCTATGGCTACACCTTC	CASSIDIVGPTYGYTF
TRBJ1-2	.	.	TRBV10-3	TGTGCCATCAGTGTTAAGGGGGACTATGGCTACACCTTC	CAISVKGDYGYTF
TRBJ2-1	.	TRBD1	TRBV7-6	TGTGCCAGCAGCTTAAGACGAATACAGGGGAACAATGAGCAGTTCTTC	CASSLRRIQGNNEQFF
TRBJ2-3	few	.	TRBV12-3/TRBV12-4	TGTGCCAGCAGTCCCCAGCGAGATACGCAGTATTTT	CASSPQRDTQYF
TRBJ1-5	.	TRBD1	TRBV6-2/TRBV6-3	TGTGCCAGCAGATCCCTCCGGGACAGGGGGGCAGGCAATCAGCCCCAGCATTTT	CASRSLRDRGAGNQPQHF
TRBJ1-6	.	.	TRBV7-4	TGTGCCAGCAGCTTAGGAAGGGGAGCAAATTCACCCCTCCACTTT	CASSLGRGANSPLHF
TRBJ2-7	.	TRBD2	TRBV6-8	TGTGCCAGCAGTCCCCCAGGAGCGGGATACTACGAGCAGTACTTC	CASSPPGAGYYEQYF
TRBJ1-2	many	TRBD1	TRBV7-2	TGTGCCAGCAGCCAGAAGGGACAGGCCTATGGCTACACCTTC	CASSQKGQAYGYTF
TRBJ2-3	few	TRBD2	TRBV19	TGTGCCAGTGAGGGGACGCTAGCGGGGGCTGCGACAGATACGCAGTATTTT	CASEGTLAGAATDTQYF
TRBJ2-3	.	.	TRBV20-1	TGCAGTGGCACAGAGCAGGGATCCCCAGATACGCAGTATTTT	CSGTEQGSPDTQYF
TRBJ2-2	.	.	TRBV7-6	TGTGCCAGCAGCTTGATGGCGACCGGGGAGCTGTTTTTT	CASSLMATGELFF
TRBJ2-1	.	TRBD2	TRBV7-8	TGTGCCAGCAGTCTCATACTAGCGGGAGGGCTGGGAAATGAGCAGTTCTTC	CASSLILAGGLGNEQFF
TRBJ2-7	.	.	TRBV23-1	TGCGCCAGCAGTCAACAGAGGCTAGGAATGGAGGACGAGCAGTACTTC	CASSQQRLGMEDEQYF
TRBJ1-2	many	.	TRBV7-2	TGTGCCAGCAGCTCCCCGGCAGGGTCTTTTAACTATGGCTACACCTTC	CASSSPAGSFNYGYTF
TRBJ2-5	.	TRBD2	TRBV7-4	TGTGCCGGAGCGGGATTCGAGACCCAGTACTTC	CAGAGFETQYF
TRBJ2-5	.	.	TRBV11-1	TGTGCCAGCAGCTCGAGATTCAGGGGTTTCAAGACCCAGTACTTC	CASSSRFRGFKTQYF
TRBJ2-7	.	TRBD2	TRBV7-2	TGTGCCAGCAGCTTATTGGGACTAGCGGGAGAGTACGAGCAGTACTTC	CASSLLGLAGEYEQYF
TRBJ2-1	.	TRBD2	TRBV12-3/TRBV12-4	TGTGCCAGCAGTTCTAGCGGGAGGAGCGATGAGCAGTTCTTC	CASSSSGRSDEQFF
TRBJ2-7	.	.	TRBV19	TGTGCCAGTAGTATAGGACCCACCTACGAGCAGTACTTC	CASSIGPTYEQYF
TRBJ2-4	.	TRBD2	TRBV19	TGTGCCAGTAGTATAATTAGCGGGGGGGCCAAAAACATTCAGTACTTC	CASSIISGGAKNIQYF
TRBJ1-2	few	TRBD1	TRBV6-6	TGTGCCAGCAACCCCCGGGACAGGGGGACTCTCTACACCTTC	CASNPRDRGTLYTF
TRBJ2-7	.	TRBD2	TRBV7-2	TGTGCCAGCAGCTACCCCACCTGGGGGGGCGAGCAGTACTTC	CASSYPTWGGEQYF
TRBJ1-5	few	.	TRBV7-2	TGTGCCAGCAGTTTGACGGGGATGCAGCCCCAGCATTTT	CASSLTGMQPQHF
TRBJ2-7	.	.	TRBV5-1	TGCGCCAGCAGCTTGGGGGCGGTGGCCTACGAGCAGTACTTC	CASSLGAVAYEQYF
TRBJ2-1	.	TRBD2	TRBV7-9	TGTGCCAGCAGCTCGGGGGGTTATGGTGAGCAGTTCTTC	CASSSGGYGEQFF
TRBJ1-4	many	.	TRBV7-2	TGTGCCAGCAGCTTAGCCCGGGAAAGCCTTAATGAAAAACTGTTTTTT	CASSLARESLNEKLFF
TRBJ2-3	.	.	TRBV12-3/TRBV12-4	TGTGCCAGCAGTTCACGTAGCGGTGGAGATACGCAGTATTTT	CASSSRSGGDTQYF
TRBJ1-4	once	.	TRBV14	TGTGCCAGCAGCCAAGCCTACGACAGACAAAGCTTTGCAACTAATGAAAAACTGTTTTTT	CASSQAYDRQSFATNEKLFF
TRBJ2-7	.	TRBD2	TRBV5-1	TGCGCCAGCAGCTTGGGACTAGCGGGTTTCTACGAGCAGTACTTC	CASSLGLAGFYEQYF
TRBJ2-5	.	TRBD2	TRBV19	TGTGCCAGTAGTAAGCGGGAAAGGGCCGAGACCCAGTACTTC	CASSKRERAETQYF
TRBJ1-2	.	.	TRBV7-2	TGTGCCAGCATCCTGAGTAGTGGAGGCTACACCTTC	CASILSSGGYTF
TRBJ2-1	few	TRBD2	TRBV11-2	TGTGCCAGCAAAACTAGCGGGGCCAATGAGCAGTTCTTC	CASKTSGANEQFF
TRBJ2-1	.	TRBD2	TRBV7-2	TGTGCCAGCAGCCCCAGGCTAGCGGGAAGCTACAATGAGCAGTTCTTC	CASSPRLAGSYNEQFF
TRBJ2-1	.	TRBD2	TRBV12-3/TRBV12-4	TGTGCCAGCAGTCGAAGCGGGGGGCTCTACAATGAGCAGTTCTTC	CASSRSGGLYNEQFF
TRBJ1-1	few	.	TRBV29-1	TGCAGCGTTGGTTTGGGGAGAACTGAAGCTTTCTTT	CSVGLGRTEAFF
TRBJ1-1	few	.	TRBV7-9	TGTGCCAGCAGCGCGCCTGGCTGGCGGGTAGCTTTCTTT	CASSAPGWRVAFF
TRBJ1-1	.	TRBD1	TRBV12-3/TRBV12-4	TGTGCCAGCAGTTTAGGTCAGGGGGGCTACACTGAAGCTTTCTTT	CASSLGQGGYTEAFF
TRBJ2-1	.	.	TRBV19	TGTGCCAGTAGTATATTGGGGGGGCACAATGAGCAGTTCTTC	CASSILGGHNEQFF
TRBJ2-3	.	.	TRBV7-6	TGTGCCAGCAGCCCGGACCCACTTAATACGCAGTATTTT	CASSPDPLNTQYF
TRBJ2-3	many	.	TRBV7-2	TGTGCCAGCAGCGGCACAGCAGGTCCAGATACGCAGTATTTT	CASSGTAGPDTQYF
TRBJ2-6	many	.	TRBV7-2	TGTGCCAGCAGCTTTAGGATATCTGGGGCCAACGTCCTGACTTTC	CASSFRISGANVLTF
TRBJ2-7	.	.	TRBV7-2	TGTGCCAGCAGCCTAGCCCTGGGTCTGGGGGGAGCATACGAGCAGTACTTC	CASSLALGLGGAYEQYF
TRBJ2-1	.	TRBD1	TRBV2	TGTGCCAGCAGGTCAGGGGGAAGGGATGAGCAGTTCTTC	CASRSGGRDEQFF
TRBJ2-3	.	.	TRBV7-2	TGTGCCAGCAGCACCCACGTGACGGGGCGGTGGCAGGAAGCCAGCCCCACAGATACGCAGTATTTT	CASSTHVTGRWQEASPTDTQYF
TRBJ2-5	.	TRBD2	TRBV6-5	TGTGCCAGCAGGCTAAGCGGGGGACAAGAGACCCAGTACTTC	CASRLSGGQETQYF
TRBJ2-2	.	.	TRBV12-3/TRBV12-4	TGTGCCAGCAGTAGCCACCCCCGGGACTTCATCCCCGGGGAGCTGTTTTTT	CASSSHPRDFIPGELFF
TRBJ1-2	.	.	TRBV20-1	TGCAGTGCTAGACCGCCGGCGGGGGGCATGGATGGCTACACCTTC	CSARPPAGGMDGYTF
TRBJ1-5	.	.	TRBV12-3/TRBV12-4	TGTGCCAGCAGTTTGAGGCAGGGGAAACAGCCCCAGCATTTT	CASSLRQGKQPQHF
TRBJ1-1	.	.	TRBV11-2	TGTGCCAGCAGCCTCTCTATCAACACTGAAGCTTTCTTT	CASSLSINTEAFF
TRBJ2-5	.	.	TRBV12-3/TRBV12-4	TGTGCCAGCAGCAATACGGGGACGGAGACCCAGTACTTC	CASSNTGTETQYF
TRBJ2-3	.	.	TRBV29-1	TGCAGCGTTGAGAACACAGATACGCAGTATTTT	CSVENTDTQYF
TRBJ1-2	.	.	TRBV28	TGTGCCAGCAGTTCACCAGGGGCAGGTGGCTACACCTTC	CASSSPGAGGYTF
TRBJ2-1	.	.	TRBV7-8	TGTGCCAGCAGCTGGGAAAGGTGGCAGTTCTTC	CASSWERWQFF